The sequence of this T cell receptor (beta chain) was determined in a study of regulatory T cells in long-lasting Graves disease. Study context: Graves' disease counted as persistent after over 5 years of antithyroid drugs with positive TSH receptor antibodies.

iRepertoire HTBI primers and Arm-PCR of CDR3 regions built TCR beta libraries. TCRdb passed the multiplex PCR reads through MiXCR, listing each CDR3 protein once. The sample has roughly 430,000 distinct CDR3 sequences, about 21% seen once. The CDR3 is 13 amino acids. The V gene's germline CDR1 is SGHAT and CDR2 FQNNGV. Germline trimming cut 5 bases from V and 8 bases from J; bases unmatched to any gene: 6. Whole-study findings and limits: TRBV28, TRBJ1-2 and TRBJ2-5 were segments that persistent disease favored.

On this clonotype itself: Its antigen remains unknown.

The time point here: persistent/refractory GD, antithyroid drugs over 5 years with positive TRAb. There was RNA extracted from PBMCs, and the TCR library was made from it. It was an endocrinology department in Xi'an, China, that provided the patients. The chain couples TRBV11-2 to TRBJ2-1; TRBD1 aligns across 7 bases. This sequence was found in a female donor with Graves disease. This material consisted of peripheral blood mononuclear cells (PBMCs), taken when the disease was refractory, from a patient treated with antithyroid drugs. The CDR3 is CASSVTGEHEQFF. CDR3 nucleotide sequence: TGTGCCAGCAGCGTTACAGGGGAGCATGAGCAGTTCTTC.